This TCR beta chain was sequenced during a study of blood T cell repertoires in COVID-19. This clone has a handful of counts. The table came from immunoSEQ multiplex PCR; TCRdb's copy has only in-frame clones and leaves some out. The sample holds about 240,000 clones, 87% seen once. The V gene lost 3 bases and the J gene lost 1 base, with 10 bases spanning the gap. This CDR3 spans 16 amino acids. Per the germline V gene, CDR1 is MNHEY and CDR2 is SMNVEV (reference sequence). The gene calls are TRBV27 and TRBJ1-6; D unclear. This TCR was sampled from a man aged 55-75 years who had recovered from COVID-19. Sequencing was done on a sample of peripheral blood. Written as DNA, the CDR3 is TGTGCCAGCAGTTTGTACGGGATGTCCTATAATTCACCCCTCCACTTT. Translated, it gives CASSLYGMSYNSPLHF.